The 2 T cell receptor beta chains below come from one sample, sequenced in a study of blood T cell repertoires in COVID-19. Here immunoSEQ multiplex PCR was the method, and the copy in TCRdb shows in-frame clones only, minus some. This sample carries approximately 120,000 clones, more than 85% of them seen once, and the ten largest clones take approximately 2%. The specimen was peripheral blood. The receptors derive from a man in his fifties or sixties with COVID-19, enrolled during active disease.

This clone was found once. The chain combines TRBV2 with TRBJ2-1, with 16 positions matching TRBD2. The CDR3 is made up of 15 amino acids. J gave up 8 bases and V 5 bases, and 3 bases lay outside the gene matches. Per the germline V gene, CDR1 is SNHLY and CDR2 is FYNNEI. The CDR3 sequence: CASSLGTSGRDEQFF. The DNA of the CDR3 is TGTGCCAGCAGTCTCGGGACTAGCGGGAGGGATGAGCAGTTCTTC. The entire variable domain, with the rest obtained from reference TRBV2 and TRBJ2-1, is as follows: EPEVTQTPSHQVTQMGQEVILRCVPISNHLYFYWYRQILGQKVEFLVSFYNNEISEKSEIFDDQFSVERPDGSNFTLKIRSTKLEDSAMYFCASSLGTSGRDEQFFGPGTRLTVL.

The chain combines TRBV10-1 with TRBJ2-7; 10 nucleotides align to TRBD2. Germline V gene data show CDR1 as WNHNN and CDR2 as SYGVQD (reference sequence). V gave up 6 bases and J gave up 3 bases; unmatched junction bases: 11. The CDR3 runs to 16 residues. The CDR3 DNA sequence: TGCGCCAGCAGACCCTGGACTAGCGGAACCTACTACGAGCAGTACTTC. Translating it yields CASRPWTSGTYYEQYF.